This T cell receptor beta chain was profiled in a study of blood T cell repertoires in COVID-19. Study-level background: Acute-phase and convalescent COVID-19 samples originated in the United States, Italy and Spain. Sample material is recorded as cDNA or gDNA derived from T cells, B-cell-depleted T cells, or PBMCs.

Original analysis: Estimated nucleated cell counts came from reference gene primer amplification. The data were produced by immunoSEQ multiplex PCR, yet TCRdb's version contains in-frame clones alone and is incomplete. The V and J calls and clone size were taken over from that table, and D and trimming were inferred from the DNA. The data contain around 200,000 clones, over 70% of them singletons. The germline V and J ends were trimmed by 2 bases and 5 bases, with 12 bases remaining between them. CDR3 length equals 14 residues. Germline assignment: CDR1 MDHEN and CDR2 SYDVKM. J is TRBJ1-2 and V is TRBV28; D is uncertain. This sequence was found in a man aged 50-60 years with active or convalescent COVID-19. Material for sequencing was peripheral blood. The CDR3 nucleotides read TGTGCCAGCAGTTTAAACGGCGGGGAATATGGCTACACCTTC. Encoded protein: CASSLNGGEYGYTF.